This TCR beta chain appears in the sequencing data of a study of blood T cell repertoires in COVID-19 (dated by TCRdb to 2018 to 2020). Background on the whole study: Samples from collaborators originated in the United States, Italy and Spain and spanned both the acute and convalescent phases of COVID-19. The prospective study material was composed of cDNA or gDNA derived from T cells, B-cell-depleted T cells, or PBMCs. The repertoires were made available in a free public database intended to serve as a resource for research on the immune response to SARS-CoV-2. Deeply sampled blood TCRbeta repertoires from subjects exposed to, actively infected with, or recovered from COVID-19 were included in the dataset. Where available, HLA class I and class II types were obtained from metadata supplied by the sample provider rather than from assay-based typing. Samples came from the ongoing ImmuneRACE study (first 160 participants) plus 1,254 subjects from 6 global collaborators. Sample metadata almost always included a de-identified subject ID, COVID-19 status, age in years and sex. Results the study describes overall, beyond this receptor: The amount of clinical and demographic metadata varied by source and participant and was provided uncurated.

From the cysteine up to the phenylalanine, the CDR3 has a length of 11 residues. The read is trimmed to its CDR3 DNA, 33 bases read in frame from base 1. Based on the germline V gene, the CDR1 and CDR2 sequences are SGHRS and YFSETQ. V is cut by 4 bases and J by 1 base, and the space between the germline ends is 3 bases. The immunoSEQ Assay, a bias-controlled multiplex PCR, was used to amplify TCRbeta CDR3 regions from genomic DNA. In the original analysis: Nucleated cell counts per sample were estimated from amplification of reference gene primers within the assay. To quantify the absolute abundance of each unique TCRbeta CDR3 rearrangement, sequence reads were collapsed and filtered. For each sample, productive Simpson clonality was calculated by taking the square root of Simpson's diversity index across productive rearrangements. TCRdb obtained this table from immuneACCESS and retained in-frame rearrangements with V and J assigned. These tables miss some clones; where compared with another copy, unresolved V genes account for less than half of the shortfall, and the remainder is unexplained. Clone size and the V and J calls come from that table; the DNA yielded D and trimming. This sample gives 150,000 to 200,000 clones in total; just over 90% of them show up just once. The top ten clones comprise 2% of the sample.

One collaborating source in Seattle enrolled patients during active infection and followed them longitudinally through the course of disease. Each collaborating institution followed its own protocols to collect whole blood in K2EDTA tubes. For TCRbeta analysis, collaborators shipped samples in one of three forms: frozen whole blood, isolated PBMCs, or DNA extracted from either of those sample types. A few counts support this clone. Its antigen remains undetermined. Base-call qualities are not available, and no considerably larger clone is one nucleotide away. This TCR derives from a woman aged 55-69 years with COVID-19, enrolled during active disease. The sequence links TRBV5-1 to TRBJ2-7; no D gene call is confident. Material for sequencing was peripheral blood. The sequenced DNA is TGCGCCAGCAGCCAGTCCTACGAGCAGTACTTC. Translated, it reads CASSQSYEQYF.